Presented here are 32 T cell receptor beta chains from one specimen sequenced in a study of CD8+CD57+ T cells in acquired aplastic anemia. The template for TCR beta VDJ and CDR3 sequence profiling was genomic DNA. TCRdb independently ran MiXCR on the reads; one entry per CDR3 protein. The sample holds about 160,000 distinct CDR3 sequences, less than 50% seen once. Sequencing involved patients with CD8+CD57+ cell expansion previously shown by flow cytometry. The material sequenced was sorted CD4+, CD8+, or CD8+CD57+ T cells (not recorded which) from PBMCs. All receptors come from a human donor with aplastic anemia.

This clonotype occurred a few times. V gene TRBV2 combines with J gene TRBJ2-1; no reliable D call. The V and J ends lost 9 bases and 5 bases respectively, with 14 bases between them. Germline-derived CDR1 and CDR2 are SNHLY and FYNNEI. CDR3 length equals 13 residues. The CDR3 loop reads CASCKRRDNEQFF. The CDR3 bases are TGTGCCAGTTGCAAGCGAAGGGACAATGAGCAGTTCTTC.

The chain uses TRBV2 and TRBJ2-7, with 10 bases identical to TRBD1. After removal of 10 bases from V and 4 bases from J, the junction contained 13 bases not matched to a gene. The CDR3 runs 15 residues. Germline assignment: CDR1 SNHLY and CDR2 FYNNEI. In nucleotides, the CDR3 is TGTGCCACGAGAGAGGGACAGGGGTATGGATACGAGCAGTACTTC. Its protein is CATREGQGYGYEQYF.

The chain recombines TRBV5-1 with TRBJ2-1, with 8 bases lining up with TRBD1. Germline lookup yields CDR1 SGHRS and CDR2 YFSETQ. The CDR3 length is 15 residues. The J segment lost 8 bases and the V segment lost 6 bases, leaving 13 bases of the junction unmatched. The CDR3 bases are TGCGCCAGCAAAGGGGTCCAGGGGGCAGTGGATGAGCAGTTCTTC. This sequence encodes CASKGVQGAVDEQFF.

In its sample, this clonotype was seen many times. V gene TRBV19 combines with J gene TRBJ2-7, with D tentatively TRBD1 or TRBD2 (6 bases each). Trimming left V 6 bases short and J 8 bases short, with 20 bases between. Germline V gives CDR1 LNHDA, CDR2 SQIVND (reference sequence). CDR3 length: 14 amino acids. CDR3 residues: CASRPSGGLSKQYF. The CDR3 DNA sequence: TGTGCCAGTAGGCCATCCGGGGGCTTGTCGAAGCAGTACTTC.

This clonotype showed up many times. The chain recombines TRBV2 with TRBJ2-1; TRBD1 or TRBD2 may be the D gene (5 bases each). CDR1 is SNHLY, CDR2 FYNNEI, per germline. V was shortened by 7 bases and J by 8 bases, with 18 bases between the two germline ends. The CDR3 is made up of 14 amino acids. CDR3 DNA sequence: TGTGCCAGCAAGAGGGCGGACCGGGGCGATGAGCAGTTCTTC. Its protein product is CASKRADRGDEQFF.

This chain joins TRBV24-1 and TRBJ2-1, with 8 positions matching TRBD2. Germline V gives CDR1 KGHDR, CDR2 SFDVKD. The V and J ends lost 3 bases and 9 bases, in that order; junction bases with no gene match: 9. The CDR3 runs to 15 residues. CDR3 DNA: TGTGCCACCAGTGATCTCTACGGGAGGGCCGGTGAGCAGTTCTTC. This encodes CATSDLYGRAGEQFF.

This chain uses TRBV19 with TRBJ1-1; the match to TRBD1 covers 7 bases. Unmatched junction bases numbered 5, after V lost 3 bases and J lost 1 base. Germline V gene lookup returns CDR1 LNHDA and CDR2 SQIVND (reference sequence). The CDR3 is 15 amino acids. The CDR3 loop is CASSIWGQTNTEAFF. The CDR3 DNA sequence: TGTGCCAGTAGTATTTGGGGACAGACGAACACTGAAGCTTTCTTT.

The chain employs TRBV9 and TRBJ2-2; a weak D match, TRBD1 (6 bases). Trimming stripped 0 bases from V and 2 bases from J, with 11 bases between. This CDR3 comprises 16 residues. Germline-derived CDR1 and CDR2 are SGDLS and YYNGEE. DNA for the CDR3: TGTGCCAGCAGCGTAGGCAGGGGCCCAAACACCGGGGAGCTGTTTTTT. It codes for CASSVGRGPNTGELFF. The variable domain in full, completed from reference TRBV9 and TRBJ2-2, reads DSGVTQTPKHLITATGQRVTLRCSPRSGDLSVYWYQQSLDQGLQFLIQYYNGEERAKGNILERFSAQQFPDLHSELNLSSLELGDSALYFCASSVGRGPNTGELFFGEGSRLTVL.

The chain has TRBV2 and TRBJ2-1; D call uncertain. In germline, CDR1 is SNHLY, CDR2 FYNNEI. The CDR3 sequence is 15 residues long. Trimming left V 3 bases short and J 3 bases short, with 12 bases between. In DNA, the CDR3 is TGTGCCAGCAGTGACGTCACGCTAATCTACAATGAGCAGTTCTTC. This encodes CASSDVTLIYNEQFF. The entire variable domain, with the rest obtained from reference TRBV2 and TRBJ2-1, is as follows: EPEVTQTPSHQVTQMGQEVILRCVPISNHLYFYWYRQILGQKVEFLVSFYNNEISEKSEIFDDQFSVERPDGSNFTLKIRSTKLEDSAMYFCASSDVTLIYNEQFFGPGTRLTVL.

As for this clonotype: A much larger clone lies one base from this, so it may be a read error. V and J are TRBV4-2 and TRBJ2-3; 7 bases match TRBD2. The CDR3 is 15 residues long. V dropped 4 bases and J dropped 4; count of bases not matched to a gene: 8. Germline V CDR1 and CDR2: LGHNA, YNFKEQ. CDR3 DNA sequence: TGTGCCAGCAGCCTCCCGGCGGGAGTCGCAGATACGCAGTATTTT. It is translated as CASSLPAGVADTQYF.

Comments on this clonotype: A much larger clone differs from this one at a single base, so this may be a read error. This sequence joins TRBV11-1 and TRBJ2-3, with 7 bases lining up with TRBD1. V gave up 5 bases and J gave up 5 bases; unmatched junction bases: 16. The CDR3 sequence is 17 residues long. In germline, CDR1 is SGHAT, CDR2 FQDESV (reference sequence). The CDR3 spells CASSAAPQTGSLDTQYF. CDR3 bases: TGTGCCAGCAGCGCAGCACCTCAGACAGGGTCCTTAGATACGCAGTATTTT.

This clonotype was observed at least ten times. This chain connects TRBV29-1 to TRBJ1-5; TRBD1 matches at 8 bases. Trimming cost V 6 bases and J 7 bases; bases outside gene matches: 11. The CDR3 totals 14 residues. Germline V gene sequence: CDR1 SQVTM, CDR2 ANQGSEA. The CDR3 protein is CSVSGQGAGQPQHF. CDR3 in DNA: TGCAGCGTATCGGGTCAGGGGGCTGGACAGCCCCAGCATTTT.

This clonotype came up many times. The J gene is TRBJ2-5, the V gene TRBV7-9; 8 nucleotides line up with TRBD2. V lost 4 bases to trimming and J lost 4 bases; unmatched junction nucleotides: 5. This CDR3 has 14 amino acids. The germline V gene encodes CDR1 SEHNR and CDR2 FQNEAQ (reference sequence). As DNA, the CDR3 is TGTGCCAGCAGCTCGGGACTAGAAGTAGAGACCCAGTACTTC. Translating gives CASSSGLEVETQYF.

The chain carries TRBV19 and TRBJ1-6; no reliable D call. The CDR3 runs 13 residues. Germline V gene sequence: CDR1 LNHDA, CDR2 SQIVND (reference sequence). Trimming removed 7 bases from V and 8 bases from J, with 12 bases in between. In nucleotides, the CDR3 is TGTGCCAGTAAAGCGGTGGTAGATTCACCCCTCCACTTT. As protein: CASKAVVDSPLHF.

The chain recombines TRBV19 with TRBJ1-5; a weak D match, TRBD1 (6 bases). V was trimmed by 6 bases and J by 7 bases, leaving 16 bases between them. The CDR3 runs to 14 residues. Germline CDR1 LNHDA, CDR2 SQIVND (reference sequence). This CDR3 reads CASSTIRGRQPQHF. The DNA of the CDR3 is TGTGCCAGTAGCACGATCAGGGGCCGGCAGCCCCAGCATTTT.

This clonotype was seen many times. The rearrangement uses TRBV24-1 and TRBJ2-1; D unclear. The CDR3 is 17 amino acids. CDR1 and CDR2 (germline): KGHDR, SFDVKD. V was pared by 5 bases and J by 2 bases, with 18 bases between. As DNA, the CDR3 is TGTGCCACCAGTGGTATAGCCCCACAATGGACCTACAATGAGCAGTTCTTC. Its protein is CATSGIAPQWTYNEQFF.

The table lists this clonotype with many counts. V usage is TRBV15 and J usage is TRBJ2-1; the match to TRBD1 covers 12 bases. Looked up from germline, CDR1 is LNHNV and CDR2 is YYDKDF (reference sequence). V lost 0 bases to trimming and J lost 6 bases; unmatched junction nucleotides: 6. The CDR3 consists of 17 residues. The CDR3 loop reads CATSRDQGQGAINEQFF. For the CDR3, the DNA is TGTGCCACCAGCAGAGATCAGGGACAGGGGGCAATCAATGAGCAGTTCTTC.

This clonotype showed up many times. The genes are TRBV29-1 and TRBJ2-7; 9 bases align to TRBD2. J gave up 0 bases and V 5 bases, and 11 bases lay outside the gene matches. CDR1 and CDR2 (germline): SQVTM, ANQGSEA. The CDR3 is 16 amino acids. The CDR3 nucleotides read TGCAGCGTTAGGATTCCTAGCGGGGCAAGCTCCTACGAGCAGTACTTC. Amino acids: CSVRIPSGASSYEQYF.

This clonotype showed up many times. This chain links TRBV4-3 with TRBJ2-1, with D tentatively TRBD2 (5 bases). The CDR3 loop spans 16 amino acids. V shed 0 bases and J shed 3 bases, with 12 bases lying between them. Germline CDR1 and CDR2: LGHNA and YSLEER. CDR3 coding DNA: TGCGCCAGCAGCCAAGACGATCAGGCGGGCTACAATGAGCAGTTCTTC. This encodes CASSQDDQAGYNEQFF.

The rearrangement uses TRBV2 and TRBJ1-2; a possible D gene is TRBD1 (5 bases). The germline V gene has CDR1 SNHLY and CDR2 FYNNEI. The CDR3 spans 10 residues. V was trimmed by 8 bases and J by 8 bases, leaving 9 bases between them. CDR3 bases: TGTGCCAGCGGGGGTGGGGGCTACACCTTC. As protein: CASGGGGYTF.

This clonotype was seen a handful of times. The chain uses TRBV10-3 and TRBJ2-3; D tentatively fits TRBD1 or TRBD2 (5 bases each). Trimming left V 7 bases short and J 2 bases short, with 10 bases between. The CDR3 consists of 13 residues. Germline V gives CDR1 ENHRY, CDR2 SYGVKD. The CDR3 sequence is CAITRDLTDTQYF. CDR3 nucleotides: TGTGCCATCACCCGGGACCTCACAGATACGCAGTATTTT.

The rearrangement uses TRBV7-6 and TRBJ2-1, with 13 nucleotides matching TRBD2. Trimming removed 2 bases from V and 8 bases from J; junction bases left unmatched: 6. The CDR3 loop spans 16 amino acids. Germline CDR1 and CDR2: SGHVS and FNYEAQ. CDR3 loop: CASSLTGTSGIDEQFF. As DNA, the CDR3 is TGTGCCAGCAGCTTAACCGGGACTAGCGGGATCGATGAGCAGTTCTTC.

This clonotype was found many times. The chain joins TRBV29-1 to TRBJ2-7, with D perhaps TRBD1 (6 bases). The CDR3 is made up of 14 amino acids. The ends were cut back, 5 bases at V and 0 bases at J, with 14 bases in the middle. Germline V lookup: CDR1 SQVTM, CDR2 ANQGSEA. The CDR3 nucleotides are TGCAGCGTTCCCGGGACATCTAGCTCCTACGAGCAGTACTTC. Translating it yields CSVPGTSSSYEQYF.

Comment on this clonotype: This sequence may be a read error, since a much larger clone differs from it by one base. This rearrangement joins TRBV20-1 to TRBJ1-1; D gene uncertain. The CDR3 is 14 residues long. With 0 bases removed from V and 6 bases from J, the gap between germline ends came to 14 bases. The germline CDR1 and CDR2 sequences are DFQATT and SNEGSKA (reference sequence). CDR3: CSARESGPPAEAFF. The CDR3 region has the DNA TGCAGTGCTAGAGAGTCTGGTCCCCCCGCTGAAGCTTTCTTT.

This chain links TRBV6-2 or TRBV6-3 with TRBJ2-2, with TRBD2 matching over 10 bases. Trimming took 0 bases from V and 9 from J; bases not matched to a gene: 13. Germline lookup yields CDR1 MNHEY and CDR2 SVGEGT. The CDR3 loop spans 18 amino acids. DNA for the CDR3: TGTGCCAGCAGTTACTCGAGTAGTCTAGCGGGGGTGGGTCGGGAGCTGTTTTTT. Translation: CASSYSSSLAGVGRELFF.

This clonotype occurred many times. DNA for the CDR3: TGTGCCAGCAGCACCCCCTTGCCCCAGAAGGCAGGAACTAACTATGGCTACACCTTC. This encodes CASSTPLPQKAGTNYGYTF. This chain connects TRBV4-2 to TRBJ1-2; D remains ambiguous. The CDR3 runs 19 residues. The V end was cut by 5 bases, the J end by 0 bases, with 25 bases between. Per germline, CDR1 LGHNA and CDR2 YNFKEQ.

About this clonotype: A much larger clone is a single base away; this may be a read error. The chain employs TRBV7-2 and TRBJ2-7; a weak D match, TRBD1 (6 bases). In germline, CDR1 is SGHTA, CDR2 FQGNSA. This CDR3 region has 16 residues. Trimming took off 0 bases at V and 9 bases at J, with 21 bases between the two ends. CDR3 sequence (DNA): TGTGCCAGCAGCTTAGCCCCGGGACACCCCCGCGACGGGCAGTACTTC. It specifies CASSLAPGHPRDGQYF.

The CDR3 region is CASSDGTGVRETQYF. As DNA, the CDR3 is TGTGCCAGCAGTGACGGGACAGGGGTGAGAGAGACCCAGTACTTC. V gene TRBV6-1 combines with J gene TRBJ2-5; 10 bases map to TRBD1. Germline values: CDR1 MNHNS, CDR2 SASEGT. With 3 bases clipped from V and 4 bases from J, the junction kept 5 bases outside the gene matches. The CDR3 is 15 residues long.

Note on this clonotype: Relative to the germline gene, one junction end is altered; a read error may explain this. In DNA form, the CDR3 reads TGTGCCAGCAGCTTAGTACAGGGAGGAGATACGCATTATTTT. Encoded protein: CASSLVQGGDTHYF. The V call is TRBV7-2, the J call TRBJ2-3; either TRBD1 or TRBD2 may fit D (6 bases each). The CDR3 spans 14 residues. Germline V gives CDR1 SGHTA, CDR2 FQGNSA.

V and J are TRBV5-5 and TRBJ2-3; D is unclear. This CDR3 has 15 residues. Germline-derived CDR1 and CDR2 are SGHKS and YYEKEE (reference sequence). Trimming cost V 0 bases and J 2 bases, with 10 bases left between them. The CDR3: CASSLGTASTDTQYF. The DNA of the CDR3 is TGTGCCAGCAGCTTGGGAACAGCCTCCACAGATACGCAGTATTTT.

This clonotype was seen just once. V usage is TRBV10-3 and J usage is TRBJ1-6; D gene uncertain. Germline CDR1 and CDR2: ENHRY and SYGVKD. V was shortened by 0 bases and J by 3 bases, with 12 bases between the two germline ends. The CDR3 loop spans 17 amino acids. CDR3: CAISESTPRGYNSPLHF. The CDR3 nucleotides are TGTGCCATCAGTGAGTCGACCCCACGTGGCTATAATTCACCCCTCCACTTT.

This clonotype has ten or more counts. V is TRBV2 and J is TRBJ2-7, with D unresolved. V was pared by 5 bases and J by 5 bases, with 10 bases between. CDR1 SNHLY and CDR2 FYNNEI come from the germline V gene. The CDR3 covers 12 residues. The CDR3 DNA reads TGTGCCAGCAGTACAGTTATCGACGAGCAGTACTTC. Translation: CASSTVIDEQYF.